The TCR beta chain under discussion was sequenced for a study of blood T cell repertoires in COVID-19. Study-wide context: The United States, Italy and Spain were the sources of the acute and convalescent COVID-19 samples. Nucleic acid was either cDNA or gDNA, and it came from T cells, B-cell-depleted T cells, or PBMCs.

Only one count was recorded for this clone. V lost 3 bases, J lost 3 bases, and 5 bases stayed unmatched. The CDR3 loop spans 16 amino acids. The germline V gene encodes CDR1 MNHNS and CDR2 SASEGT. Some clones are missing from TCRdb's copy, which holds only in-frame ones; the method was immunoSEQ multiplex PCR. The sample contains 60,000 to 70,000 clones, 65% to 85% of which appear only once. The gene calls are TRBV6-1 and TRBJ2-3; 11 positions agree with TRBD1. Input material: peripheral blood. This TCR was recovered from a woman between 55 and 75 years old with acute or convalescent COVID-19. CDR3 sequence reads: CASSDWGDRGTDTQYF. The CDR3 region has the DNA TGTGCCAGCAGTGATTGGGGGGACAGGGGGACAGATACGCAGTATTTT.